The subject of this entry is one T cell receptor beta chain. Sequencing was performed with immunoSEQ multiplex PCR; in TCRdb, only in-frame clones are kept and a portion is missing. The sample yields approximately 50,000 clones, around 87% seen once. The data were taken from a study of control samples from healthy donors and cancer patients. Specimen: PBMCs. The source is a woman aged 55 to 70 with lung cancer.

The CDR3 DNA sequence: TGTGCCAGCAGCCCCTCGGGCGGGACGCGAACCGGGGAGCTGTTTTTT. This translates into CASSPSGGTRTGELFF. The chain has TRBV3-1 (or the pseudogene TRBV3-2) and TRBJ2-2; the D gene is possibly TRBD2 (6 bases). This CDR3 comprises 16 residues. V gave up 4 bases and J gave up 5 bases, with 17 bases separating them. Looked up from germline, CDR1 is LGHDT and CDR2 is YNNKEL (reference sequence).